Below, 3 T cell receptor beta chains from the same sample are listed, as sequenced in a study of blood T cell repertoires in COVID-19. Assay used: immunoSEQ multiplex PCR; TCRdb lists only in-frame clones, some missing. In the table there are more than 95,000 clones, approximately 85% of which are singletons. The sample consisted of peripheral blood. Source of these receptors: a human donor in a cohort sampled during active COVID-19.

The chain joins TRBV4-2 to TRBJ2-5, with D unclear. The length of the CDR3 is 16 residues. Trimming left V 3 bases short and J 3 bases short, with 17 bases between. Per the germline V gene, CDR1 is LGHNA and CDR2 is YNFKEQ. DNA for the CDR3: TGTGCCAGCAGCCATGGATTAGCAACTAACGAAGAGACCCAGTACTTC. This gives the protein CASSHGLATNEETQYF.

The chain employs TRBV7-2 and TRBJ2-7; tentative D call: TRBD2 (6 bases). V was trimmed by 5 bases and J by 2 bases, leaving 16 bases between them. Looked up from germline, CDR1 is SGHTA and CDR2 is FQGNSA. The CDR3 is 15 amino acids. This CDR3 is CASSQTSGPTYEQYF. The CDR3 region has the DNA TGTGCCAGCAGCCAGACCAGCGGGCCCACCTACGAGCAGTACTTC.

The rearrangement uses TRBV5-1 and TRBJ2-7; maybe TRBD1 (5 bases). V shed 4 bases and J shed 3 bases, with 11 bases lying between them. Per germline, CDR1 SGHRS and CDR2 YFSETQ. CDR3 size: 13 residues. The CDR3 is CASSTPRVYEQYF. The CDR3 region has the DNA TGCGCCAGCAGCACCCCCAGGGTCTACGAGCAGTACTTC.